The clone carrying this TCR beta chain occurred once. Its antigen remains unidentified. Every subset's genomic DNA went evenly onto several immunoSEQ plates. Unsorted PBMC samples were amplified in replicate PCRs containing 250 to 350 ng DNA, tens of thousands of T cell genomes. The assay was immunoSEQ multiplex PCR, and TCRdb's table has in-frame clones only and misses some. The data contain 450,000 to 500,000 clones, 81% of them singletons. This entry is derived from a study of shared clonotypes between healthy human individuals. Study-level results: The genetic and exposure-history diversity represented was limited by few donors.

Germline CDR1 SGHVS, CDR2 FQNEAQ. The junction had 4 bases not matched to a gene; V was cut back by 3 bases and J by 0 bases. This CDR3 spans 16 amino acids. This sequence originates from a woman aged 40 to 55 in good health. Some clones in this sample may be carry-over from other donors' samples. This chain links TRBV7-8 with TRBJ2-1; 8 positions match TRBD2. Source material: PBMCs. The CDR3 region has the DNA TGTGCCAGCAGCTTCGCCAGCGGGAGCTCCTACAATGAGCAGTTCTTC. It codes for CASSFASGSSYNEQFF.